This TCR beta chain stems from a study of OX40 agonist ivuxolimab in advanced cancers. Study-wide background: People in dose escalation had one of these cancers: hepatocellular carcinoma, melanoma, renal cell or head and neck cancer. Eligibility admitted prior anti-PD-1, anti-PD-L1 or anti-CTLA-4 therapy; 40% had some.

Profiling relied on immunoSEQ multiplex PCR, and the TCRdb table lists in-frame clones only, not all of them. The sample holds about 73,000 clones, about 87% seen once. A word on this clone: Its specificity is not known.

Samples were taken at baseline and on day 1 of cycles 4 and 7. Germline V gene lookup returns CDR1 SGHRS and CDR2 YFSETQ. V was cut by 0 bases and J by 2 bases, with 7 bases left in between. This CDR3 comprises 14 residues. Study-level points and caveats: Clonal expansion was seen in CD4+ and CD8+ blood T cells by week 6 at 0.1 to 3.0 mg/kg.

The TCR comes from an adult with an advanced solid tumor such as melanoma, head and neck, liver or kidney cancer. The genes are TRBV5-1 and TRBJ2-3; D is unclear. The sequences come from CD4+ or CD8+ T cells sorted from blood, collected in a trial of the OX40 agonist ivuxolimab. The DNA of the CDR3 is TGCGCCAGCAGCTTGGATAGACCCACAGATACGCAGTATTTT. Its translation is CASSLDRPTDTQYF. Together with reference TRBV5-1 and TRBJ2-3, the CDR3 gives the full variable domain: KAGVTQTPRYLIKTRGQQVTLSCSPISGHRSVSWYQQTPGQGLQFLFEYFSETQRNKGNFPGRFSGRQFSNSRSEMNVSTLELGDSALYLCASSLDRPTDTQYFGPGTRLTVL.